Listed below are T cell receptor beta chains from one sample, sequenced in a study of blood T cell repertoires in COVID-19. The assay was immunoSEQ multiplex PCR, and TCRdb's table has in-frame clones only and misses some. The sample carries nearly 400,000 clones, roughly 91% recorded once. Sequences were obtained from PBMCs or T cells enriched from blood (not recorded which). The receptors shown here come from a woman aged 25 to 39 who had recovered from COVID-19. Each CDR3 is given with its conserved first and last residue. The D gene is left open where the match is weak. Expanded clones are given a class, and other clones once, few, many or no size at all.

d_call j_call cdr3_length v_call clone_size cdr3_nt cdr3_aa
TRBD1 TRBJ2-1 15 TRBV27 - TGTGCCAGCAGTATCGGGACAGGAGGGTACAATGAGCAGTTCTTC CASSIGTGGYNEQFF
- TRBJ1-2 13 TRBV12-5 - TGTGCTAGTGGTTTGGCGCGGGGATTTGGCTACACCTTC CASGLARGFGYTF
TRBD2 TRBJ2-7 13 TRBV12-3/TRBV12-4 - TGTGCCAGCAAAGCGGGGGGGCTATACGAGCAGTACTTC CASKAGGLYEQYF
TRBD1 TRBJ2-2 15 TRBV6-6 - TGTGCCAGCAGCTCGACAGGGGGCGGAACCGGGGAGCTGTTTTTT CASSSTGGGTGELFF
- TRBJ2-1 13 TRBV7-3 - TGTGCCAGCAGCTTGAATTCGGGGAATGAGCAGTTCTTC CASSLNSGNEQFF
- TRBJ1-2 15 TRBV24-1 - TGTGCCACCAGTGACCTCGGCGCAGGGCCACATGGCTACACCTTC CATSDLGAGPHGYTF
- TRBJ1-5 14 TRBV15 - TGTGCCACCAGGGAGGGACTAACCAATCAGCCCCAGCATTTT CATREGLTNQPQHF
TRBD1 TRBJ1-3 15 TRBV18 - TGTGCCAGCTCACCTGACAGGGGGCATGGAAACACCATATATTTT CASSPDRGHGNTIYF
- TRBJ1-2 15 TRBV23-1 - TGCGCCAGCAGTCAATCCTCTAGTATTAACTATGGCTACACCTTC CASSQSSSINYGYTF
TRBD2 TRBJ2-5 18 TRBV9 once TGTGCCAGCAGCGTAGATAGCGGGGTATCCGGGGTCCAAGAGACCCAGTACTTC CASSVDSGVSGVQETQYF
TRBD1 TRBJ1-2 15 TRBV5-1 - TGCGCCAGCAGCCTTCAGGGACAGGGAGGATATGGCTACACCTTC CASSLQGQGGYGYTF
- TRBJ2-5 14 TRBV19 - TGTGCCAGTAGTCCCTCGGGAGCGGGAGAGACCCAGTACTTC CASSPSGAGETQYF
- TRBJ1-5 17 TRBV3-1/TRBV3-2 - TGTGCCAGCAGCCATAATGCGGCAGGGATGGGCAATCAGCCCCAGCATTTT CASSHNAAGMGNQPQHF
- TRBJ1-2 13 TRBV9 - TGTGCCAGCAGCGTAGATGCGGTTTATGGCTACACCTTC CASSVDAVYGYTF
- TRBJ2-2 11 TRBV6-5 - TGTGCCAGCATCTTCGCCGGGGAGCTGTTTTTT CASIFAGELFF
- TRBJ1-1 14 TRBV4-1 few TGCGCCAGCAGCCAGTTAGAGACTCCGGGAGGGGCTTTCTTT CASSQLETPGGAFF
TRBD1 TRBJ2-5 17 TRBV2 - TGTGCCAGCAGTGGGCGGACAGGGGGCATCGGGGCTGAGACCCAGTACTTC CASSGRTGGIGAETQYF